This T cell receptor beta chain was documented in a study of CD8+CD57+ T cells in acquired aplastic anemia. Notes on the study in general: Statistical testing detected no significant gap in CD8+ Simpson's diversity between patients and controls.

Germline CDR1 is SQVTM and CDR2 is ANQGSEA. This CDR3 region has 13 residues. V shed 0 bases and J shed 8 bases, with 11 bases lying between them. TCR beta VDJ and CDR3 profiling used genomic DNA as template. MiXCR was run by TCRdb on the reads, yielding one entry per CDR3 protein. The data show roughly 40,000 distinct CDR3 sequences, with 68% seen just once and 23% held by the top ten. In regard to this clonotype: Its target is unknown.

The V and J genes are TRBV29-1 and TRBJ2-1; the D is unclear. The sample taken for sequencing was sorted CD4+, CD8+, or CD8+CD57+ T cells (not recorded which) from PBMCs. The receptor's source is a human donor in good health, serving as a control. The CDR3 region is CSVEDRSRYEQFF. The CDR3 region has the DNA TGCAGCGTTGAAGATAGGTCTAGATATGAGCAGTTCTTC.